The present entry profiles one TCR beta chain with its context. Its target is not known. This entry is derived from a study of metastatic and nonmetastatic thyroid tumors. The study's findings and limits: Reported TCR beta diversity, measured in blood and tumor, was significantly higher for malignant thyroid tumors than for benign nodules.

Ahead of thyroid surgery, no patient had received treatment of any kind. TCRdb redid the clone calls on the PCR reads using MiXCR. The sample includes roughly 35,000 clones, approximately 40% of them seen just once. Germline CDR1 reads KGHDR; CDR2 reads SFDVKD. V was cut by 2 bases and J by 7 bases, with 14 bases left in between. The CDR3 length is 15 residues. The specimen sequenced was tumor tissue. J is TRBJ2-1 and V is TRBV24-1; no firm D call. The TCR was taken from a female donor with papillary thyroid cancer or a benign thyroid nodule (not recorded which). Some clones in this sample may be carry-over from other donors' samples. The DNA for the CDR3 is TGTGCCACCAGTGATTGCCCACAAGCCGGAAATGAGCAGTTCTTC. Its translation is CATSDCPQAGNEQFF.